This T cell receptor (beta chain) was retrieved from a study of cytomegalovirus exposure and HLA in healthy donors. Looked up from germline, CDR1 is SGHDT and CDR2 is YYEEEE. CDR3 length: 19 amino acids. V dropped 3 bases and J dropped 7; count of bases not matched to a gene: 15. Primers included in the PCR were 60 Vbeta and 13 Jbeta primers. Sequencing was performed with immunoSEQ multiplex PCR; in TCRdb, only in-frame clones are kept and a portion is missing. The sample lists fewer than 250,000 clones, more than 60% occurring once. The TCR originated in a woman aged 25 to 45 in good health and CMV-seronegative. This rearrangement joins TRBV5-6 to TRBJ2-1, with 14 bases that match TRBD2. Sequencing input: PBMCs. Here the CDR3 reads CASSSNTGTSGRGRNEQFF. Written as DNA, the CDR3 is TGTGCCAGCAGCTCAAATACCGGGACTAGCGGGAGAGGTAGAAATGAGCAGTTCTTC.